These 15 T cell receptor beta chains share one sample of origin, sequenced in a study of patients and donors after allogeneic stem cell transplantation. One entry per CDR3 protein, called by TCRdb with MiXCR from the RT-PCR reads. This table has roughly 9,900 distinct CDR3 sequences, about 20% appearing once. The sample comprised blood, either unsorted or a sorted T cell fraction (not recorded which). These receptors were obtained from a human donor who was either an allogeneic HSCT recipient or a stem cell or donor lymphocyte infusion donor (not recorded which). It is not recorded whose cells these are; they may come from a transplant donor.

This clonotype was found a few times. The rearrangement joins TRBV6-5 to TRBJ2-2; 7 positions agree with TRBD1. The CDR3 has 12 amino acids. V lost 6 bases to trimming and J lost 5 bases; unmatched junction nucleotides: 0. Germline CDR1 MNHEY, CDR2 SVGAGI. DNA for the CDR3: TGTGCCAGCAGCAGGGGGACCGGGGAGCTGTTTTTT. The encoded protein is CASSRGTGELFF.

The sample holds a few counts of this clonotype. CDR3 amino acids: CASSRGTQLTGELFF. The CDR3 nucleotides read TGTGCCAGCAGCAGAGGGACTCAACTCACCGGGGAGCTGTTTTTT. The gene calls are TRBV5-5 and TRBJ2-2; possible D gene TRBD2, 6 bases. Germline assignment: CDR1 SGHKS and CDR2 YYEKEE (reference sequence). V was pared by 4 bases and J by 4 bases, with 14 bases between. The CDR3 spans 15 residues.

This clonotype was detected only a few times. The chain uses TRBV11-2 and TRBJ2-3; 7 nucleotides line up with TRBD2. Germline lookup yields CDR1 SGHAT and CDR2 FQNNGV. J was trimmed by 4 bases and V by 5 bases; bases with no gene match: 12. This CDR3 has 16 amino acids. The CDR3 spells CASSRGASGAADTQYF. CDR3 nucleotide sequence: TGTGCCAGCAGCCGGGGCGCCAGCGGGGCCGCAGATACGCAGTATTTT. The whole variable domain, remainder taken from reference TRBV11-2 and TRBJ2-3, is EAGVAQSPRYKIIEKRQSVAFWCNPISGHATLYWYQQILGQGPKLLIQFQNNGVVDDSQLPKDRFSAERLKGVDSTLKIQPAKLEDSAVYLCASSRGASGAADTQYFGPGTRLTVL.

This clonotype was observed at least ten times. The chain is built from TRBV20-1 and TRBJ1-2; 10 nucleotides match TRBD1. The CDR3 extends over 13 amino acids. Per the germline V gene, CDR1 is DFQATT and CDR2 is SNEGSKA (reference sequence). Trimming removed 5 bases from V and 4 bases from J; junction bases left unmatched: 4. The DNA of the CDR3 is TGCAGTGCTGGACAGGGGGTGGCCTATGGCTACACCTTC. Translated: CSAGQGVAYGYTF.

This chain connects TRBV5-1 to TRBJ1-3, with unresolved D. Germline loops: CDR1 SGHRS, CDR2 YFSETQ. The V gene lost 1 base and the J gene lost 1 base, with 9 bases spanning the gap. The CDR3 is 15 amino acids. This chain's CDR3 is CASSLSWGSGNTIYF. The CDR3 DNA is TGCGCCAGCAGCTTGAGCTGGGGATCTGGAAACACCATATATTTT. Looking up the rest from reference TRBV5-1 and TRBJ1-3 gives the full variable domain: KAGVTQTPRYLIKTRGQQVTLSCSPISGHRSVSWYQQTPGQGLQFLFEYFSETQRNKGNFPGRFSGRQFSNSRSEMNVSTLELGDSALYLCASSLSWGSGNTIYFGEGSWLTVV.

V and J are TRBV4-1 and TRBJ2-5, with TRBD1 identical over 10 bases. This CDR3 comprises 15 residues. Germline loops: CDR1 MGHRA, CDR2 YSYEKL. The ends lost 1 base at V and 4 bases at J; junction bases unmatched: 3. In nucleotides, the CDR3 is TGCGCCAGCAGCCAAGGGACAGGGGGAGGAGAGACCCAGTACTTC. Protein sequence: CASSQGTGGGETQYF.

There are a few counts of this clonotype. The J gene is TRBJ1-6, the V gene TRBV5-5, with D unclear. Trimming stripped 4 bases from V and 9 bases from J, with 8 bases between. The germline gives CDR1 SGHKS, CDR2 YYEKEE (reference sequence). CDR3 size: 12 residues. The CDR3 spells CASSPPSSPLHF. In nucleotides, the CDR3 is TGTGCCAGCAGCCCCCCGAGTTCACCCCTCCACTTT.

This chain uses TRBV4-1 with TRBJ2-7; 7 nucleotides line up with TRBD1. The V gene end was trimmed by 4 bases and the J gene end by 2 bases; junction bases not matched to a gene: 5. The CDR3 spans 14 residues. The germline gives CDR1 MGHRA, CDR2 YSYEKL. The DNA of the CDR3 is TGCGCCAGCAGCCTTGGACAGGACACCTACGAGCAGTACTTC. It translates to CASSLGQDTYEQYF.

The V and J genes are TRBV27 and TRBJ1-1; 9 positions match TRBD1. This CDR3 contains 20 residues. The trim removed 5 bases at V and 5 bases at J, leaving 24 bases unmatched. Per the germline V gene, CDR1 is MNHEY and CDR2 is SMNVEV (reference sequence). The CDR3 region is CASSEGQGRAWGGGSTEAFF. CDR3 DNA sequence: TGTGCCAGCAGTGAGGGACAGGGAAGGGCGTGGGGAGGGGGAAGTACTGAAGCTTTCTTT.

This clonotype was detected a few times. The chain carries TRBV6-1 and TRBJ2-4; D is uncertain. Germline-derived CDR1 and CDR2 are MNHNS and SASEGT. There are 16 residues in the CDR3. V dropped 0 bases and J dropped 1 base, with 10 bases sitting between them. This chain's CDR3 is CASSEAWGFAKNIQYF. CDR3 nucleotides: TGTGCCAGCAGTGAAGCATGGGGTTTCGCCAAAAACATTCAGTACTTC.

The chain recombines TRBV14 with TRBJ1-1; 8 bases match TRBD1. The CDR3 spans 12 residues. The trim removed 3 bases at V and 9 bases at J, leaving 3 bases unmatched. From germline, CDR1 is SGHDN and CDR2 FVKESK. The CDR3 DNA reads as TGTGCCAGCAGCCAGGGGGACAGGAAAGCTTTCTTT. This gives the protein CASSQGDRKAFF.

The genes are TRBV5-1 and TRBJ1-1; D may be TRBD1 (5 bases). CDR1 is SGHRS and CDR2 is YFSETQ in the germline V gene. The germline V and J ends were trimmed by 0 bases and 5 bases, with 23 bases remaining between them. There are 18 residues in the CDR3. The CDR3 bases are TGCGCCAGCAGCTTGGCCCGGAGGGCGTCGGCAGGGTTGACTGAAGCTTTCTTT. Translating gives CASSLARRASAGLTEAFF.

The chain couples TRBV5-6 to TRBJ2-3; TRBD2 aligns across 7 bases. The trim removed 3 bases at V and 7 bases at J, leaving 11 bases unmatched. Germline lookup yields CDR1 SGHDT and CDR2 YYEEEE. The length of the CDR3 is 15 residues. This CDR3 is CASSSGLGTMNTQYF. DNA of the CDR3: TGTGCCAGCAGCTCTGGACTAGGGACCATGAATACGCAGTATTTT. Combining the CDR3 with reference TRBV5-6 and TRBJ2-3 gives the whole variable domain DAGVTQSPTHLIKTRGQQVTLRCSPKSGHDTVSWYQQALGQGPQFIFQYYEEEERQRGNFPDRFSGHQFPNYSSELNVNALLLGDSALYLCASSSGLGTMNTQYFGPGTRLTVL.

The V gene is TRBV20-1, the J gene TRBJ2-3; D might be TRBD1 (6 bases). The length of the CDR3 is 13 residues. V dropped 7 bases and J dropped 6 bases, with 17 bases sitting between them. Germline CDR1 reads DFQATT; CDR2 reads SNEGSKA (reference sequence). The CDR3 is CSGVGTFSDTQYF. CDR3 nucleotides: TGCAGTGGGGTCGGGACATTTTCCGATACGCAGTATTTT.

This clonotype was seen many times. The V call is TRBV12-5, the J call TRBJ1-5; no reliable D call. V was clipped by 6 bases and J by 5 bases, with 11 bases between them. This CDR3 has 13 residues. Germline values: CDR1 LGHNT, CDR2 FRNRAP. The CDR3 loop reads CASGLEWYQPQHF. CDR3 DNA sequence: TGTGCTAGTGGCCTCGAGTGGTATCAGCCCCAGCATTTT.